Following are 19 T cell receptor beta chains from one sample sequenced in a study of T cell responses to AZD1222 COVID-19 vaccine. Using immunoSEQ multiplex PCR, the repertoire was profiled, and TCRdb retains in-frame clones only, with some absent. The top ten clones hold roughly 2.8% of a sample with under 150,000 clones, 75% to 95% of them seen once. The sequenced sample was peripheral blood, obtained on day 0 of AZD1222 vaccination. The receptors stem from an adult in good health.

The chain links TRBV4-1 to TRBJ1-2; tentative D call: TRBD1 (5 bases). This CDR3 is 15 amino acids long. Trimming cost V 1 base and J 4 bases, with 13 bases left between them. In germline, CDR1 is MGHRA, CDR2 YSYEKL. The CDR3 protein is CASSQAEGQAYGYTF. DNA for the CDR3: TGCGCCAGCAGCCAAGCGGAGGGGCAGGCCTATGGCTACACCTTC.

This chain connects TRBV12-2 to TRBJ2-2; TRBD1 is taken as the D call from the table, unchecked against the DNA. TRBV12-2 is described as a pseudogene. This CDR3 contains 15 residues. CDR3 bases: TGTGCAAGTCGCTCGGACACAGCGAACACCGGGGAGCTGTTTTTT. Its translation: CASRSDTANTGELFF.

The V and J genes are TRBV19 and TRBJ2-4, with TRBD1 as a possible D gene (6 bases). The ends were cut back, 5 bases at V and 1 base at J, with 12 bases in the middle. Germline CDR1 is LNHDA and CDR2 is SQIVND (reference sequence). The CDR3 extends over 15 amino acids. The CDR3 sequence: CASSDGGIAKNIQYF. The CDR3 bases are TGTGCCAGTAGTGATGGGGGCATTGCCAAAAACATTCAGTACTTC.

The chain has TRBV25-1 and TRBJ1-2; D possibly corresponds to TRBD1 (5 bases). Trimming pared 2 bases from V and 5 bases from J, leaving 9 bases between. The germline V gene has CDR1 MGHDK and CDR2 SYGVNS. The CDR3 runs 13 residues. CDR3 region: CASSEGGPYGYTF. CDR3 nucleotides: TGTGCCAGCAGTGAAGGGGGTCCATATGGCTACACCTTC.

The rearrangement joins TRBV7-3 to TRBJ1-6, with D possibly matching TRBD1 (6 bases). From germline, CDR1 is SGHTA and CDR2 FQGTGA. The V gene lost 5 bases and the J gene lost 8 bases, with 13 bases spanning the gap. The CDR3 loop spans 14 amino acids. In DNA, the CDR3 is TGTGCCAGCAGCAAAACAGGGTGGGATTCACCCCTCCACTTT. Encoded protein: CASSKTGWDSPLHF.

This clone occurred once. This chain links TRBV3-1 (or the pseudogene TRBV3-2) with TRBJ1-1, with a tentative D call TRBD1 (5 bases). Trimming removed 0 bases from V and 0 bases from J, with 29 bases in between. The germline gives CDR1 LGHDT, CDR2 YNNKEL (reference sequence). This CDR3 region has 22 residues. CDR3 loop: CASSQDIPPDRTNYRVNTEAFF. The CDR3 DNA follows: TGTGCCAGCAGCCAAGATATCCCCCCAGACAGAACCAATTACCGGGTGAACACTGAAGCTTTCTTT.

This clone came up once. J is TRBJ2-1 and V is TRBV4-1; D is tentatively TRBD1 or TRBD2 (6 bases each). Germline loops: CDR1 MGHRA, CDR2 YSYEKL. The CDR3 runs 15 residues. V lost 4 bases and J 8 bases, leaving 18 bases between the germline ends. CDR3 sequence reads: CASSLGGGVLDEQFF. CDR3 DNA sequence: TGCGCCAGCAGCCTCGGGGGCGGAGTGCTGGATGAGCAGTTCTTC.

This chain links TRBV5-6 with TRBJ2-5, with 7 bases fitting TRBD2. Germline CDR1 SGHDT, CDR2 YYEEEE. The V segment lost 7 bases and the J segment 3 bases; nucleotides outside the gene matches: 6. CDR3 length: 13 residues. The CDR3 nucleotides read TGTGCCAGCGGACTAGGGGCCGAAGAGACCCAGTACTTC. Residues: CASGLGAEETQYF.

The chain employs TRBV9 and TRBJ2-2, with D perhaps matching TRBD1 or TRBD2 (5 bases each). This CDR3 has 16 residues. V was cut by 4 bases and J by 2 bases, with 15 bases left in between. Germline CDR1 and CDR2: SGDLS and YYNGEE. The CDR3 reads CASSKGETLNTGELFF. CDR3 nucleotides: TGTGCCAGCAGCAAAGGGGAGACTCTTAACACCGGGGAGCTGTTTTTT.

The rearrangement uses TRBV11-2 and TRBJ2-2; no reliable D call. The CDR3 contains 16 residues. V was clipped by 7 bases and J by 6 bases, with 21 bases between them. CDR1 SGHAT and CDR2 FQNNGV come from the germline V gene. The CDR3 nucleotides are TGTGCCAGCAAAAACAACTTGGGCCCTCTCCCCGGGGAGCTGTTTTTT. The encoded protein is CASKNNLGPLPGELFF. Full variable domain (missing parts from reference TRBV11-2 and TRBJ2-2): EAGVAQSPRYKIIEKRQSVAFWCNPISGHATLYWYQQILGQGPKLLIQFQNNGVVDDSQLPKDRFSAERLKGVDSTLKIQPAKLEDSAVYLCASKNNLGPLPGELFFGEGSRLTVL.

The gene calls are TRBV5-1 and TRBJ1-1, with 11 bases aligning to TRBD1. Germline V gene lookup returns CDR1 SGHRS and CDR2 YFSETQ. The CDR3 has 14 residues. Germline trimming cut 4 bases from V and 6 bases from J; bases unmatched to any gene: 5. CDR3 DNA: TGCGCCAGCAGCGTACTGGGACAGGGGGCTGAAGCTTTCTTT. Translating it yields CASSVLGQGAEAFF.

V gene TRBV28 combines with J gene TRBJ1-1; perhaps TRBD1 as D (5 bases). This CDR3 spans 15 amino acids. Germline assignment: CDR1 MDHEN and CDR2 SYDVKM. Trimming left V 5 bases short and J 0 bases short, with 13 bases between. The CDR3 spells CASSRGDFMNTEAFF. CDR3 bases: TGTGCCAGCAGTCGCGGGGACTTCATGAACACTGAAGCTTTCTTT.

In this sample, this clone turned up once. The CDR3 DNA is TGTGCCACCAGTGATTTTGCTAGCGGGAGGAATGAGCAGTTCTTC. It encodes CATSDFASGRNEQFF. The J gene is TRBJ2-1, the V gene TRBV24-1; 11 bases align to TRBD2. The CDR3 is 15 amino acids. CDR1 and CDR2 (germline): KGHDR, SFDVKD. Trimming removed 1 base from V and 7 bases from J; junction bases left unmatched: 2.

V and J are TRBV7-3 and TRBJ2-1; perhaps TRBD2 as D (7 bases). Trimming left V 2 bases short and J 9 bases short, with 14 bases between. The CDR3 loop spans 14 amino acids. The germline gives CDR1 SGHTA, CDR2 FQGTGA. CDR3 coding DNA: TGTGCCAGCAGCTTATTCGGGGGGCCCGGTGAGCAGTTCTTC. Residues: CASSLFGGPGEQFF.

The chain links TRBV4-1 to TRBJ2-2; 13 bases are shared with TRBD2. V lost 4 bases and J lost 3; bases outside the gene matches: 8. The CDR3 runs to 18 residues. CDR1 and CDR2 (germline): MGHRA, YSYEKL. The CDR3 spells CASSRTSGRIGYTGELFF. The CDR3 bases are TGCGCCAGCAGCCGGACTAGCGGGAGAATCGGGTACACCGGGGAGCTGTTTTTT.

The genes are TRBV6-1 and TRBJ1-6; unclear D gene. This CDR3 has 13 amino acids. V lost 2 bases and J lost 9, with 8 bases in between. Germline V gene data show CDR1 as MNHNS and CDR2 as SASEGT. The CDR3 protein is CASSELGFSPLHF. CDR3 nucleotides: TGTGCCAGCAGTGAATTAGGGTTTTCACCCCTCCACTTT.

The chain uses TRBV7-9 and TRBJ1-2; 7 bases are a match to TRBD1. The CDR3 extends over 13 amino acids. V shed 5 bases, J shed 5 bases, and the junction held 5 bases outside the gene matches. Germline values: CDR1 SEHNR, CDR2 FQNEAQ (reference sequence). In DNA, the CDR3 is TGTGCCAGCAGCGGGGGGACAGTTTATGGCTACACCTTC. It codes for CASSGGTVYGYTF.

This rearrangement joins TRBV11-3 to TRBJ2-1; unclear D gene. The CDR3 totals 15 residues. Deletions cut 0 bases from V and 1 base from J, with 7 bases between. The germline V gene has CDR1 SGHNT and CDR2 YENEEA. The CDR3 bases are TGTGCCAGCAGCTTAGAGGGCCTATCCTACAATGAGCAGTTCTTC. Translated: CASSLEGLSYNEQFF.

The V gene is TRBV6-1, the J gene TRBJ1-2, with unresolved D. This CDR3 comprises 11 residues. Trimming stripped 1 base from V and 11 bases from J, with 8 bases between. CDR1 is MNHNS and CDR2 is SASEGT in the germline V gene. The DNA for the CDR3 is TGTGCCAGCAGTGAAGACACAACTTACACCTTC. Encoded protein: CASSEDTTYTF.